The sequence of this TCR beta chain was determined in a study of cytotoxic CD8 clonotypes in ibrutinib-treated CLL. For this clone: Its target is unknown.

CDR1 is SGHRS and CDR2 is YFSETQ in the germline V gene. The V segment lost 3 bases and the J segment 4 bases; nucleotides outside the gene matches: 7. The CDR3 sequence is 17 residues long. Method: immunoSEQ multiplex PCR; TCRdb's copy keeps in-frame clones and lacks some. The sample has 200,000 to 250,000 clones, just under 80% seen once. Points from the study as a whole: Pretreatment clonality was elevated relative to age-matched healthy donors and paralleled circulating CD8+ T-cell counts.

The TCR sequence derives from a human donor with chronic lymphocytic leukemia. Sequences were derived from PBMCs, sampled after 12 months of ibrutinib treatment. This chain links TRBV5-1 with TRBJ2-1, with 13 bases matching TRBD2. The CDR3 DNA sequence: TGCGCCAGCAGCTACCTAGGACTAGCGGGAGTTTACAATGAGCAGTTCTTC. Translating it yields CASSYLGLAGVYNEQFF.